The sequence of this T cell receptor (beta chain) was determined in a study of blood T cells in healthy people across ages. Between the trimmed V and J ends, which lost 0 bases and 0 bases, there was a span of 11 bases. Germline V lookup: CDR1 SEHNR, CDR2 FQNEAQ (reference sequence). This CDR3 contains 16 residues. This clonotype showed up just a few times. A second PCR of 7 to 11 cycles used a sample-barcoded 5' primer and a J-beta primer mix. TCRdb ran MiXCR on the 5' RACE reads and lists one entry per CDR3 protein. This sample yields around 1,600,000 distinct CDR3 sequences, of which approximately 39% are seen a single time; about 4% belongs to the top ten.

The clonotype was recovered from a woman under 30 in good health. The V gene is TRBV7-9, the J gene TRBJ2-5, with D perhaps matching TRBD2 (5 bases). What was sequenced was blood. In DNA, the CDR3 is TGTGCCAGCAGCTTAGCGCCGACGGGGTACCAAGAGACCCAGTACTTC. Protein: CASSLAPTGYQETQYF. The full variable domain, rest sourced from reference TRBV7-9 and TRBJ2-5, is DTGVSQNPRHKITKRGQNVTFRCDPISEHNRLYWYRQTLGQGPEFLTYFQNEAQLEKSRLLSDRFSAERPKGSFSTLEIQRTEQGDSAMYLCASSLAPTGYQETQYFGPGTRLLVL.